Listed here are 13 T cell receptor beta chains from one sample, sequenced in a study of blood T cells in healthy people across ages. A second PCR of 7 to 11 cycles used a sample-barcoded 5' primer and a J-beta primer mix. TCRdb ran MiXCR on the 5' RACE reads and lists one entry per CDR3 protein. The sample has about 1.1 million distinct CDR3 sequences; 35% to 40% are singletons. The sample taken for sequencing was blood. These receptors all come from a man in his late teens or twenties in good health.

V and J are TRBV10-3 and TRBJ2-3; 7 bases are shared with TRBD2. Germline V gives CDR1 ENHRY, CDR2 SYGVKD. The ends lost 11 bases at V and 0 bases at J; junction bases unmatched: 14. The CDR3 consists of 16 residues. The CDR3 is CAPWASGQPSTDTQYF. The CDR3 coding sequence is TGTGCCCCCTGGGCTAGCGGCCAACCTAGCACAGATACGCAGTATTTT.

The chain couples TRBV6-2 or TRBV6-3 to TRBJ2-7; D remains ambiguous. CDR3 length equals 18 residues. The germline gives CDR1 MNHEY, CDR2 SVGEGT. V dropped 2 bases and J dropped 3 bases, with 23 bases sitting between them. The CDR3 loop is CASSYAVRGRSSDYEQYF. The CDR3 region has the DNA TGTGCCAGCAGTTACGCCGTCCGTGGAAGGAGCTCCGACTACGAGCAGTACTTC.

This chain connects TRBV2 to TRBJ1-2; 10 bases align to TRBD1. The CDR3 covers 15 residues. V lost 6 bases, J lost 4 bases, and 8 bases stayed unmatched. Per germline, CDR1 SNHLY and CDR2 FYNNEI. The CDR3 sequence is CASSGGQGGCYGYTF. In nucleotides, the CDR3 is TGTGCCAGCAGCGGTGGACAGGGGGGGTGCTATGGCTACACCTTC. The whole variable domain, remainder taken from reference TRBV2 and TRBJ1-2, is EPEVTQTPSHQVTQMGQEVILRCVPISNHLYFYWYRQILGQKVEFLVSFYNNEISEKSEIFDDQFSVERPDGSNFTLKIRSTKLEDSAMYFCASSGGQGGCYGYTFGSGTRLTVV.

The rearrangement uses TRBV12-3 or TRBV12-4 and TRBJ2-7; 8 bases map to TRBD1. Trimming cost V 4 bases and J 5 bases; bases outside gene matches: 10. This CDR3 region has 15 residues. The CDR3 protein is CASSSHADRGHEQYF. For the CDR3, the DNA is TGTGCCAGCAGTTCACATGCCGACAGGGGACACGAGCAGTACTTC.

This clonotype was observed a few times. V is TRBV7-2 and J is TRBJ2-2, with 14 bases aligning to TRBD2. This CDR3 has 19 amino acids. Trimming took 0 bases from V and 2 from J; bases not matched to a gene: 5. Looked up from germline, CDR1 is SGHTA and CDR2 is FQGNSA. The CDR3 DNA sequence: TGTGCCAGCAGCTTAGCTAGACTAGCGGGGGGGCCAAACACCGGGGAGCTGTTTTTT. Protein: CASSLARLAGGPNTGELFF.

The chain has TRBV11-2 and TRBJ1-1, with unresolved D. Germline V lookup: CDR1 SGHAT, CDR2 FQNNGV. The CDR3 is made up of 15 amino acids. V was shortened by 8 bases and J by 0 bases, with 16 bases between the two germline ends. The CDR3 loop reads CASVKGGRMNTEAFF. DNA of the CDR3: TGTGCCAGCGTCAAAGGCGGCAGAATGAACACTGAAGCTTTCTTT.

This clonotype was seen a handful of times. The chain employs TRBV12-3 or TRBV12-4 and TRBJ2-3; 7 nucleotides line up with TRBD1. This CDR3 is 15 amino acids long. The junction had 7 bases not matched to a gene; V was cut back by 6 bases and J by 1 base. The CDR3 here is CASRRQGGGTDTQYF. CDR3 in DNA: TGTGCCAGCAGACGACAGGGTGGGGGCACAGATACGCAGTATTTT.

The V and J genes are TRBV20-1 and TRBJ1-4, with D possibly TRBD1 on 5 matching bases. The germline V gene encodes CDR1 DFQATT and CDR2 SNEGSKA (reference sequence). This CDR3 contains 15 residues. The V gene lost 3 bases and the J gene lost 0 bases, with 11 bases spanning the gap. The CDR3 loop is CSASEGAATNEKLFF. The CDR3 nucleotides are TGCAGTGCTAGTGAAGGGGCCGCAACTAATGAAAAACTGTTTTTT.

The chain recombines TRBV7-9 with TRBJ1-4; TRBD1 aligns across 9 bases. Germline CDR1 is SEHNR and CDR2 is FQNEAQ (reference sequence). The CDR3 contains 13 residues. V shed 11 bases and J 5 bases; nucleotides not matched to a gene: 6. Written as DNA, the CDR3 is TGTGCCGCCGTTGGGACAGGGAATGAAAAACTGTTTTTT. Its translation is CAAVGTGNEKLFF.

This clonotype appeared a single time. The chain has TRBV12-3 or TRBV12-4 and TRBJ2-1, with D tentatively TRBD1 (5 bases). The CDR3 runs 13 residues. V was shortened by 4 bases and J by 5 bases, with 9 bases between the two germline ends. This CDR3 is CASSSQDHNEQFF. CDR3 nucleotides: TGTGCCAGCAGTTCACAGGACCACAATGAGCAGTTCTTC.

The chain has TRBV3-1 and TRBJ2-2, with D uncertain. With 0 bases removed from V and 4 bases from J, the gap between germline ends came to 15 bases. CDR1 and CDR2 (germline): LGHDT, YNNKEL (reference sequence). This CDR3 region has 17 residues. CDR3 sequence (DNA): TGTGCCAGCAGCCAAGAAGTGGGTGCCGTGGCCACCGGGGAGCTGTTTTTT. This translates into CASSQEVGAVATGELFF.

The chain links TRBV20-1 to TRBJ2-1; unclear D gene. The germline V and J ends were trimmed by 0 bases and 4 bases, with 1 base remaining between them. The germline CDR1 and CDR2 sequences are DFQATT and SNEGSKA (reference sequence). The CDR3 loop spans 11 amino acids. The CDR3 nucleotides read TGCAGTGCTAGAGAATACAATGAGCAGTTCTTC. This gives the protein CSAREYNEQFF.

The chain links TRBV4-3 to TRBJ1-2; D might be TRBD1 (5 bases). The germline CDR1 and CDR2 sequences are LGHNA and YSLEER. The CDR3 totals 13 residues. The V and J ends lost 0 bases and 8 bases respectively, with 10 bases between them. The CDR3 DNA reads TGCGCCAGCAGCCAAGATCGGGGCCCCGGCTACACCTTC. Protein product: CASSQDRGPGYTF.